These 5 T cell receptor beta chains were sequenced from one sample in a study of blood T cells in healthy people across ages. Together with a sample-barcoded 5' primer, a J-beta primer mix was included in a second PCR lasting about 7 to 11 cycles. One entry per CDR3 protein results from TCRdb running MiXCR on the 5' RACE reads. The sample includes roughly 650,000 distinct CDR3 sequences, roughly 32% of them seen just once. Input material: blood. The receptors derive from a woman older than 75 in good health.

About this clonotype itself: Being one base from a much bigger clone, this may be a read error. CDR3 sequence (DNA): TGCAGTGCCCTACAGAGCAATGAGCAGTTCTTC. It yields the protein CSALQSNEQFF. The V call is TRBV20-1, the J call TRBJ2-1; D gene unclear. Germline-derived CDR1 and CDR2 are DFQATT and SNEGSKA (reference sequence). This CDR3 has 11 residues. V gave up 6 bases and J gave up 6 bases, with 9 bases separating them.

This clonotype was counted many times. The V gene is TRBV12-3 or TRBV12-4, the J gene TRBJ2-5, with 7 bases that match TRBD1. The CDR3 runs 15 residues. Losses at the gene ends were 6 bases for V and 3 bases for J; bases not matched to a gene: 10. The CDR3 DNA is TGTGCCAGCAGCCACAGGGGACAAGCTAAAGAGACCCAGTACTTC. It encodes CASSHRGQAKETQYF.

This clonotype was seen more than once but under ten times. The chain is built from TRBV29-1 and TRBJ2-1; 9 bases are a match to TRBD1. The germline gives CDR1 SQVTM, CDR2 ANQGSEA. The CDR3 has 13 amino acids. Trimming at V came to 7 bases and at J to 3 bases, leaving 4 bases not matched to a gene. The CDR3 spells CSAGTGRYNEQFF. CDR3 sequence (DNA): TGCAGCGCCGGGACAGGGCGCTACAATGAGCAGTTCTTC.

This clonotype was found many times. The chain employs TRBV7-9 and TRBJ2-7, with D perhaps TRBD1 or TRBD2 (6 bases each). V was cut by 7 bases and J by 2 bases, with 18 bases left in between. The CDR3 extends over 15 amino acids. The V gene's germline CDR1 is SEHNR and CDR2 FQNEAQ (reference sequence). Here the CDR3 reads CASTPPGGLPYEQYF. CDR3 bases: TGTGCCAGCACCCCCCCCGGGGGCCTCCCCTACGAGCAGTACTTC.

With respect to this clonotype: A much larger clone sits a single nucleotide away, making a read error possible. The J gene is TRBJ1-4, the V gene TRBV25-1, with TRBD1 as a possible D gene (5 bases). CDR1 is MGHDK and CDR2 is SYGVNS in the germline V gene. The CDR3 contains 13 residues. CDR3 DNA sequence: TGTGCCAGCAGTGGGGGCCGGAATGAAAAACGGTTTTTT. It specifies CASSGGRNEKRFF.